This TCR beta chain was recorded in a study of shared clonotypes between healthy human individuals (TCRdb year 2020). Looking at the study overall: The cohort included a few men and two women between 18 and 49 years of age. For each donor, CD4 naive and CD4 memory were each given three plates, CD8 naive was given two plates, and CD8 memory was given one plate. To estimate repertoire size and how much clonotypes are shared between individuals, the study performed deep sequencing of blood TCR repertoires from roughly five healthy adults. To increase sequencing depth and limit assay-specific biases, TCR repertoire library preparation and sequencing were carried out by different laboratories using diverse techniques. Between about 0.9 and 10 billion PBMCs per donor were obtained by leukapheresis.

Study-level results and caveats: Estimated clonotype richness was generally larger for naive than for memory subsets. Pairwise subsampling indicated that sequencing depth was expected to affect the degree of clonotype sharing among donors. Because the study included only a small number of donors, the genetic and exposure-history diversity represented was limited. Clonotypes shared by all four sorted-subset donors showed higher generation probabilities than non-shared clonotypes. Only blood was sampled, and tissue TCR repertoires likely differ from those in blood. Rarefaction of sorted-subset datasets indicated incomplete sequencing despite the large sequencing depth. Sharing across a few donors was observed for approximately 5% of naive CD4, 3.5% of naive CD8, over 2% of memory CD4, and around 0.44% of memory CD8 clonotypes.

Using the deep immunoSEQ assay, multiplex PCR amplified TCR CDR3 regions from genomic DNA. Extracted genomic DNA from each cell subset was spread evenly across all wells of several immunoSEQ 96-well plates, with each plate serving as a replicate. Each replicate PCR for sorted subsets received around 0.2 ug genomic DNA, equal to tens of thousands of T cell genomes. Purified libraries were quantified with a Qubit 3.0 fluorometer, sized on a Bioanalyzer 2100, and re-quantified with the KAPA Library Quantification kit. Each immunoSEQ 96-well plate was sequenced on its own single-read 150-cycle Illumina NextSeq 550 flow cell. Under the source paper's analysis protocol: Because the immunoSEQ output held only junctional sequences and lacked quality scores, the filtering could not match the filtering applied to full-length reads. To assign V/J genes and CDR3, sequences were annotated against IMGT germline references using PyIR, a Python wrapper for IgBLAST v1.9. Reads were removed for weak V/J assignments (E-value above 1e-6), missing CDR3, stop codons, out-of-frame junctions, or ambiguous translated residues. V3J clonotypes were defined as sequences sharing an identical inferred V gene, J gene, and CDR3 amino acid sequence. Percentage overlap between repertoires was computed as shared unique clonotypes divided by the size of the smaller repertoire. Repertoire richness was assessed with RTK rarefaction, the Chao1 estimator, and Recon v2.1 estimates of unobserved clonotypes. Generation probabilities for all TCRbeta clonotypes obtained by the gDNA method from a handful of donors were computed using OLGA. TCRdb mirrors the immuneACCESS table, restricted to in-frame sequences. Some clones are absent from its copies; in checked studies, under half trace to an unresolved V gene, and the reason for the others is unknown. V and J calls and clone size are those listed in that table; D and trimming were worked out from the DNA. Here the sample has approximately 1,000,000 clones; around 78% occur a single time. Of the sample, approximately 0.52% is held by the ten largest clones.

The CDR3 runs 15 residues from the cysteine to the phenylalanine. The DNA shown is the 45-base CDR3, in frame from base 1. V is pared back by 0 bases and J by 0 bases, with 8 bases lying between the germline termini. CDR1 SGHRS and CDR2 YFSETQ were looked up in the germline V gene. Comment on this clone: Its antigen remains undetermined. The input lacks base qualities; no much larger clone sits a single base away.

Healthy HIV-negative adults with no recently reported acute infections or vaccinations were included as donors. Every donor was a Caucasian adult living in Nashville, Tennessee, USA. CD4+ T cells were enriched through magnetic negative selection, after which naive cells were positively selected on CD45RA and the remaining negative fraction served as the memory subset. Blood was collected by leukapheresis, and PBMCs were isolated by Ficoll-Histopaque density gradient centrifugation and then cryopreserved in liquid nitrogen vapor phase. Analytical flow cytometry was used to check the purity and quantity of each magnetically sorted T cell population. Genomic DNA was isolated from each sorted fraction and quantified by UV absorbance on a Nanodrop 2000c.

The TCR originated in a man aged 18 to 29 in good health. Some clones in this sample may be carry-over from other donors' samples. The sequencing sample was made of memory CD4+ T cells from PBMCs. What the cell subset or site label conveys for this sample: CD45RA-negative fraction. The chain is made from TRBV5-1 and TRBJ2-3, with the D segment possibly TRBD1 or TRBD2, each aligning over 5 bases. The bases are TGCGCCAGCAGCTTGGCCCGGGACAGCACAGATACGCAGTATTTT. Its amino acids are CASSLARDSTDTQYF.